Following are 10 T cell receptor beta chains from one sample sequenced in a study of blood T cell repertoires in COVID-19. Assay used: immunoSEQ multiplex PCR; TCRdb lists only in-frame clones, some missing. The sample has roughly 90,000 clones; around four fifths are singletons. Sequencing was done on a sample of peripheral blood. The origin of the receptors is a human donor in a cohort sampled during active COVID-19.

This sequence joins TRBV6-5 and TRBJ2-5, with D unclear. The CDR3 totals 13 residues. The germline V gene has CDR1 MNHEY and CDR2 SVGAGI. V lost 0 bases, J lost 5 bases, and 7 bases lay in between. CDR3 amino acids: CASSYSTVETQYF. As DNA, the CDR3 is TGTGCCAGCAGTTACTCAACGGTGGAGACCCAGTACTTC.

CDR3 sequence: CASSLSGTAGYEQYF. CDR3 DNA: TGCGCCAGCAGCCTGTCCGGGACAGCGGGCTACGAGCAGTACTTC. The chain carries TRBV4-1 and TRBJ2-7; the D gene is possibly TRBD1 (7 bases). The germline V gene has CDR1 MGHRA and CDR2 YSYEKL. V was trimmed by 4 bases and J by 3 bases, leaving 16 bases between them. The CDR3 loop spans 15 amino acids.

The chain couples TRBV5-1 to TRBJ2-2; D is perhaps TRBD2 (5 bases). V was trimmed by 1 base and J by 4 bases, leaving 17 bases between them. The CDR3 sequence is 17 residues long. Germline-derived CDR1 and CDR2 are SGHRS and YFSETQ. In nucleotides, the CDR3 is TGCGCCAGCAGCTTGCAAGCCGGACTCCAATCCACCGGGGAGCTGTTTTTT. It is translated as CASSLQAGLQSTGELFF.

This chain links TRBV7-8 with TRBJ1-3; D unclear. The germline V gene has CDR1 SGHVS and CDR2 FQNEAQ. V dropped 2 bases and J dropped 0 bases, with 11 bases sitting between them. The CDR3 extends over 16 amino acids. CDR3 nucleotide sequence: TGTGCCAGCAGCTTAATGGTCGGGAACTCTGGAAACACCATATATTTT. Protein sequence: CASSLMVGNSGNTIYF.

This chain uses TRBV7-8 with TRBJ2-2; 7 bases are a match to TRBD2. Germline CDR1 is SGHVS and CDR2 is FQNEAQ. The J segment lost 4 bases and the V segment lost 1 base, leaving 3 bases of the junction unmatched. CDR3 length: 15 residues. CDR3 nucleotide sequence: TGTGCCAGCAGCTTAGGGACTAGGGGCACCGGGGAGCTGTTTTTT. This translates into CASSLGTRGTGELFF.

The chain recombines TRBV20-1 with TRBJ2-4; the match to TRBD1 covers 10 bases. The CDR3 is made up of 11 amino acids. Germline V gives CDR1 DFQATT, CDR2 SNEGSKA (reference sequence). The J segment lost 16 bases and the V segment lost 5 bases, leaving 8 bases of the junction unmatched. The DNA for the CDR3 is TGCAGTGCTCCCCGGGGACAGGGGCGATACTTC. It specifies CSAPRGQGRYF.

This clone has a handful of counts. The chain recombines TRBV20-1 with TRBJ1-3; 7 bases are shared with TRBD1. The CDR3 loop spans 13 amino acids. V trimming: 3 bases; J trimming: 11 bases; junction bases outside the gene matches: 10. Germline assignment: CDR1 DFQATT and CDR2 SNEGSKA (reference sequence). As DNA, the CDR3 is TGCAGTGCTAGTGTTGACAGGGTTAGTCCCATATATTTT. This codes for CSASVDRVSPIYF.

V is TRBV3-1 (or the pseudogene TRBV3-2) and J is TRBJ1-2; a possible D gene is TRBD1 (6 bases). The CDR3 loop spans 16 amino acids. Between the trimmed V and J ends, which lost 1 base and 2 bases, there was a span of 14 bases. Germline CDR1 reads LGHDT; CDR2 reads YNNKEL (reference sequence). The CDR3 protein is CASSQGGVRGNYGYTF. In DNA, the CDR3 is TGTGCCAGCAGCCAAGGGGGAGTGAGGGGGAACTATGGCTACACCTTC.

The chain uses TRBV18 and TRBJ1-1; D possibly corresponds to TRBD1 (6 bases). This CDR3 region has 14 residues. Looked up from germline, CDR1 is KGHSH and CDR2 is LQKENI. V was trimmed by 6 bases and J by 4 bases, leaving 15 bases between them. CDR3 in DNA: TGTGCCAGCTCCACGGACAGAGGGCCCACTGAAGCTTTCTTT. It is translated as CASSTDRGPTEAFF.

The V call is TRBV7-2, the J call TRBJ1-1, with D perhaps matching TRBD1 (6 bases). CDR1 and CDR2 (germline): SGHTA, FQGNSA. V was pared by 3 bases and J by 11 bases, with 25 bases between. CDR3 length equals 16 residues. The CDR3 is CASSLNGGATPSRAFF. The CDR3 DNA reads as TGTGCCAGCAGCTTGAATGGGGGGGCGACGCCTAGTCGGGCTTTCTTT. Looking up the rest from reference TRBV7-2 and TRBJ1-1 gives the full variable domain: GAGVSQSPSNKVTEKGKDVELRCDPISGHTALYWYRQSLGQGLEFLIYFQGNSAPDKSGLPSDRFSAERTGGSVSTLTIQRTQQEDSAVYLCASSLNGGATPSRAFFGQGTRLTVV.